One and the same sample provided the 25 T cell receptor beta chains below, sequenced in a study of shared clonotypes between healthy human individuals. Some clones are missing from TCRdb's copy, which holds only in-frame ones; the method was immunoSEQ multiplex PCR. The table has over 400,000 clones, 90% to 97% seen once. The specimen sequenced was naive CD4+ T cells sorted from blood. Specified subset: CD45RA+ positively selected. These receptors all come from a woman aged 30 to 39 in good health.

The rearrangement joins TRBV28 to TRBJ1-2; TRBD1 agrees at 7 bases. The CDR3 is made up of 14 amino acids. Trimming cost V 8 bases and J 0 bases; bases outside gene matches: 6. Germline-derived CDR1 and CDR2 are MDHEN and SYDVKM. CDR3 residues: CASGRQGTNYGYTF. The CDR3, as DNA: TGTGCCAGCGGTAGACAGGGAACTAACTATGGCTACACCTTC.

This chain's CDR3 is CASSPLGTGFYEQYF. The CDR3 nucleotides read TGTGCCAGCTCACCGCTGGGGACCGGCTTCTACGAGCAGTACTTC. This rearrangement joins TRBV18 to TRBJ2-7; either TRBD1 or TRBD2 may fit D (5 bases each). V lost 3 bases and J lost 3, with 15 bases in between. Germline-derived CDR1 and CDR2 are KGHSH and LQKENI. This CDR3 has 15 amino acids.

The chain recombines TRBV18 with TRBJ1-6; D perhaps matches TRBD1 (5 bases). CDR3 size: 15 residues. Germline CDR1 and CDR2: KGHSH and LQKENI. Trimming stripped 2 bases from V and 6 bases from J, with 11 bases between. The CDR3 nucleotides read TGTGCCAGCTCACCAGCAGGGCTTATTAATTCACCCCTCCACTTT. Translating it yields CASSPAGLINSPLHF.

This clone occurred once. The chain is built from TRBV6-6 and TRBJ1-1; TRBD1 matches at 10 bases. The germline V gene has CDR1 MNHNY and CDR2 SVGAGI (reference sequence). The CDR3 has 15 amino acids. Losses at the gene ends were 2 bases for V and 1 base for J; bases not matched to a gene: 1. The CDR3 sequence: CASSYRQGANTEAFF. The CDR3 bases are TGTGCCAGCAGTTACCGACAGGGGGCGAACACTGAAGCTTTCTTT.

The chain has TRBV27 and TRBJ1-2; TRBD1 aligns across 7 bases. V lost 3 bases to trimming and J lost 4 bases; unmatched junction nucleotides: 2. CDR1 and CDR2 from the germline V gene are MNHEY and SMNVEV (reference sequence). The CDR3 extends over 13 amino acids. CDR3 nucleotides: TGTGCCAGCAGTTTGACAGGGACCTATGGCTACACCTTC. Translating gives CASSLTGTYGYTF.

This clone was recorded once. The rearrangement joins TRBV14 to TRBJ2-7; 7 bases agree with TRBD2. CDR3 length: 13 amino acids. Germline-derived CDR1 and CDR2 are SGHDN and FVKESK. Trimming removed 10 bases from V and 0 bases from J; junction bases left unmatched: 6. The CDR3 here is CATRAGSSYEQYF. The CDR3 DNA follows: TGTGCCACAAGAGCGGGGAGCTCCTACGAGCAGTACTTC.

This clone was seen a single time. Here the CDR3 reads CASSFGQGDGGEKLFF. DNA of the CDR3: TGTGCCAGCAGCTTTGGACAGGGGGACGGTGGTGAAAAACTGTTTTTT. This sequence joins TRBV7-9 and TRBJ1-4; 10 bases line up with TRBD1. From germline, CDR1 is SEHNR and CDR2 FQNEAQ (reference sequence). After removal of 3 bases from V and 7 bases from J, the junction contained 8 bases not matched to a gene. This CDR3 is built from 16 residues.

The CDR3 sequence is CASRRSEGGGADTQYF. The CDR3 DNA is TGTGCCAGCCGAAGGTCGGAGGGAGGGGGAGCAGATACGCAGTATTTT. The chain is built from TRBV27 and TRBJ2-3; D is possibly TRBD2 (7 bases). Germline-derived CDR1 and CDR2 are MNHEY and SMNVEV (reference sequence). The CDR3 is made up of 16 amino acids. Between the trimmed V and J ends, which lost 8 bases and 4 bases, there was a span of 22 bases.

The genes are TRBV27 and TRBJ1-1, with a possible D match to TRBD1 (5 bases). The CDR3 runs to 16 residues. Germline-derived CDR1 and CDR2 are MNHEY and SMNVEV (reference sequence). V was shortened by 6 bases and J by 3 bases, with 20 bases between the two germline ends. The CDR3 bases are TGTGCCAGCAGCATCCGTAATGGGGCAGGCGACACTGAAGCTTTCTTT. Its translation: CASSIRNGAGDTEAFF.

The chain carries TRBV5-6 and TRBJ1-2, with D unclear. V lost 0 bases and J 4 bases, leaving 16 bases between the germline ends. The CDR3 consists of 16 residues. CDR1 and CDR2 from the germline V gene are SGHDT and YYEEEE. For the CDR3, the DNA is TGTGCCAGCAGCTTGGTTGGAGGACCTAGAATCTATGGCTACACCTTC. Amino acid sequence: CASSLVGGPRIYGYTF.

The chain employs TRBV7-9 and TRBJ2-1; D possibly corresponds to TRBD1 (6 bases). Looked up from germline, CDR1 is SEHNR and CDR2 is FQNEAQ (reference sequence). CDR3 length: 19 amino acids. Trimming removed 4 bases from V and 0 bases from J, with 22 bases in between. The CDR3 DNA is TGTGCCAGCAGCTCCCCCTGGGGGCCGGTTTCCGCCTCCTACAATGAGCAGTTCTTC. As protein: CASSSPWGPVSASYNEQFF.

The V call is TRBV28, the J call TRBJ2-1; 7 nucleotides agree with TRBD1. The CDR3 contains 14 residues. Germline V lookup: CDR1 MDHEN, CDR2 SYDVKM. The J segment lost 8 bases and the V segment lost 7 bases, leaving 11 bases of the junction unmatched. The CDR3 protein is CASNVKGQRYEQFF. The CDR3 region has the DNA TGTGCCAGCAACGTAAAGGGACAGCGCTATGAGCAGTTCTTC.

The chain uses TRBV6-5 and TRBJ1-1, with no clear D. This CDR3 contains 15 residues. Germline CDR1 is MNHEY and CDR2 is SVGAGI. V shed 0 bases and J shed 3 bases, with 11 bases lying between them. CDR3 sequence (DNA): TGTGCCAGCAGTTACTCTCGTAGGGTTGACACTGAAGCTTTCTTT. It encodes CASSYSRRVDTEAFF.

The CDR3 sequence is CASSLKDRTEAFF. The CDR3 coding sequence is TGTGCCAGCAGTTTAAAGGACAGGACTGAAGCTTTCTTT. The chain carries TRBV27 and TRBJ1-1; 7 bases align to TRBD1. This CDR3 is 13 amino acids long. V lost 2 bases and J lost 5; bases outside the gene matches: 2. Germline V gives CDR1 MNHEY, CDR2 SMNVEV (reference sequence).

The gene calls are TRBV6-5 and TRBJ2-2; D tentatively fits TRBD1 or TRBD2 (7 bases each). The V and J ends lost 2 bases and 3 bases respectively, with 13 bases between them. Per germline, CDR1 MNHEY and CDR2 SVGAGI. The CDR3 sequence is 16 residues long. The CDR3 region has the DNA TGTGCCAGCAGTTACGGGGGGGACAGCCACACCGGGGAGCTGTTTTTT. Amino acids: CASSYGGDSHTGELFF.

The chain uses TRBV29-1 and TRBJ1-1; 9 nucleotides align to TRBD1. This CDR3 is built from 13 residues. J was trimmed by 8 bases and V by 4 bases; bases with no gene match: 8. CDR1 is SQVTM and CDR2 is ANQGSEA in the germline V gene. DNA for the CDR3: TGCAGCGTTGGAGGTGGGACAGGGCGAGAAGCTTTCTTT. Amino acids: CSVGGGTGREAFF.

This clone was detected only once. The chain recombines TRBV28 with TRBJ1-5; a possible D gene is TRBD1 (6 bases). In germline, CDR1 is MDHEN, CDR2 SYDVKM. Trimming removed 7 bases at V and 6 bases at J, with 16 bases between. The CDR3 sequence is 14 residues long. CDR3 protein: CASTLYRVRQPQHF. CDR3 in DNA: TGTGCCAGCACCCTTTACAGGGTTCGTCAGCCCCAGCATTTT.

In the case of this clone: At the DNA level, this CDR3 is encoded by other sequences in the same sample as well. The chain recombines TRBV18 with TRBJ1-1; D ambiguous. The V gene lost 2 bases and the J gene lost 3 bases, with 7 bases spanning the gap. The CDR3 has 13 residues. Germline loops: CDR1 KGHSH, CDR2 LQKENI. As DNA, the CDR3 is TGTGCCAGCTCACCAAGTCGCGACACTGAAGCTTTCTTT. The encoded protein is CASSPSRDTEAFF.

This clone has only one observation. The rearrangement uses TRBV19 and TRBJ2-7; perhaps TRBD1 as D (5 bases). The germline CDR1 and CDR2 sequences are LNHDA and SQIVND (reference sequence). The CDR3 runs to 16 residues. V was shortened by 3 bases and J by 3 bases, with 18 bases between the two germline ends. The CDR3 DNA follows: TGTGCCAGTAGTATCCTTCCAGGGTTGGGAATCTACGAGCAGTACTTC. Protein product: CASSILPGLGIYEQYF.

The chain is built from TRBV19 and TRBJ1-1; no firm D call. The germline CDR1 and CDR2 sequences are LNHDA and SQIVND (reference sequence). There are 15 residues in the CDR3. Deletions cut 5 bases from V and 4 bases from J, with 17 bases between. CDR3 sequence reads: CASSPRVQGATEAFF. In DNA form, the CDR3 reads TGTGCCAGTAGTCCAAGGGTCCAAGGCGCCACTGAAGCTTTCTTT.

The chain combines TRBV27 with TRBJ2-7; a possible D gene is TRBD1 (5 bases). Trimming removed 5 bases from V and 3 bases from J, with 14 bases in between. Germline V CDR1 and CDR2: MNHEY, SMNVEV (reference sequence). The CDR3 has 14 residues. Written as DNA, the CDR3 is TGTGCCAGCAGTCGCCTTGGACAAGACTACGAGCAGTACTTC. The encoded protein is CASSRLGQDYEQYF.

This sequence joins TRBV10-2 and TRBJ1-2; D remains ambiguous. This CDR3 comprises 13 residues. Germline-derived CDR1 and CDR2 are WSHSY and SAAADI. Trimming removed 0 bases at V and 3 bases at J, with 5 bases between. CDR3 DNA sequence: TGCGCCAGCAGTGAGTCGAAGGACTATGGCTACACCTTC. It specifies CASSESKDYGYTF.

V gene TRBV11-2 combines with J gene TRBJ2-5; the D gene is possibly TRBD1 (6 bases). Matching the DNA end better, TRBJ2-7 makes the J call doubtful. This CDR3 comprises 12 residues. Germline-derived CDR1 and CDR2 are SGHAT and FQNNGV. Written as DNA, the CDR3 is TGTGCCTCAGCTTCGGACAGTAGCGAGCAGTACTTC. Translation: CASASDSSEQYF.

In its sample, this clone was seen once. The chain is built from TRBV28 and TRBJ2-7, with D perhaps matching TRBD1 or TRBD2 (7 bases each). Between the trimmed V and J ends, which lost 2 bases and 3 bases, there was a span of 20 bases. The V gene's germline CDR1 is MDHEN and CDR2 SYDVKM. The CDR3 covers 17 residues. CDR3: CASSLILGRDSYYEQYF. The CDR3 DNA reads TGTGCCAGCAGTTTAATTTTAGGGAGGGACAGTTACTACGAGCAGTACTTC.

The V gene is TRBV11-2, the J gene TRBJ2-7; D unclear. Germline CDR1 is SGHAT and CDR2 is FQNNGV. With 5 bases removed from V and 3 bases from J, the gap between germline ends came to 8 bases. This CDR3 has 12 residues. The CDR3 region is CASSATRYEQYF. For the CDR3, the DNA is TGTGCCAGCAGCGCAACCCGCTACGAGCAGTACTTC. The full variable domain, with the rest looked up from reference TRBV11-2 and TRBJ2-7, is EAGVAQSPRYKIIEKRQSVAFWCNPISGHATLYWYQQILGQGPKLLIQFQNNGVVDDSQLPKDRFSAERLKGVDSTLKIQPAKLEDSAVYLCASSATRYEQYFGPGTRLTVT.